These T cell receptor beta chains were read from a single sample in a study of blood T cell repertoires in COVID-19. Method: immunoSEQ multiplex PCR; TCRdb's copy keeps in-frame clones and lacks some. The sample contains around 220,000 clones, roughly 87% of which appear only once. Material: peripheral blood. These receptors came from a man between 40 and 49 years old with active or convalescent COVID-19. Both conserved end residues are part of each CDR3. D genes are given only for firm matches. Size values are once, few and many counts, or a class for expanded clones, and some rows have none.

clone size	V gene	D gene	CDR3 length	J gene	CDR3 protein	CDR3 DNA
.	TRBV2	TRBD2	14	TRBJ2-7	CASSDWGTGGEQYF	TGTGCCAGCAGTGATTGGGGCACGGGAGGGGAGCAGTACTTC
.	TRBV4-1	TRBD1	15	TRBJ1-2	CASSQSQGDSYGYTF	TGCGCCAGCAGCCAAAGCCAGGGGGACTCGTATGGCTACACCTTC
.	TRBV9	TRBD2	16	TRBJ2-1	CASSPRPSGRDNEQFF	TGTGCCAGCAGCCCCCGGCCTAGCGGGAGAGACAATGAGCAGTTCTTC
once	TRBV28	.	15	TRBJ2-3	CASSPAGSAADTQYF	TGTGCCAGCAGCCCGGCAGGGTCGGCGGCAGATACGCAGTATTTT
.	TRBV7-3	.	12	TRBJ2-7	CASSKQGYEQYF	TGTGCCAGCAGCAAACAGGGCTACGAGCAGTACTTC
.	TRBV28	TRBD1	14	TRBJ1-5	CASSSKTGFQPQHF	TGTGCCAGCAGTTCCAAGACAGGGTTTCAGCCCCAGCATTTT
.	TRBV2	TRBD1	19	TRBJ1-4	CASRSNPGQGGQRAEKLFF	TGTGCCAGCAGATCTAACCCGGGACAGGGCGGGCAAAGGGCCGAAAAACTGTTTTTT
.	TRBV30	.	12	TRBJ2-7	CAWSVGGYEQYF	TGTGCCTGGAGTGTAGGAGGTTACGAGCAGTACTTC
.	TRBV21-1	.	17	TRBJ1-1	CASSKEVKGAQNTEAFF	TGTGCCAGCAGCAAAGAAGTAAAGGGGGCGCAGAACACTGAAGCTTTCTTT
few	TRBV3-1/TRBV3-2	TRBD2	15	TRBJ2-7	CASSPSGRPPYEQYF	TGTGCCAGCAGTCCGAGCGGGAGGCCGCCCTACGAGCAGTACTTC
.	TRBV2	.	13	TRBJ1-3	CASRLGLGNTIYF	TGTGCCAGCAGGCTCGGACTCGGAAACACCATATATTTT
.	TRBV7-2	TRBD1	15	TRBJ1-6	CASSSGQGLGSPLHF	TGTGCCAGCAGCTCGGGACAGGGGTTGGGTTCACCCCTCCACTTT